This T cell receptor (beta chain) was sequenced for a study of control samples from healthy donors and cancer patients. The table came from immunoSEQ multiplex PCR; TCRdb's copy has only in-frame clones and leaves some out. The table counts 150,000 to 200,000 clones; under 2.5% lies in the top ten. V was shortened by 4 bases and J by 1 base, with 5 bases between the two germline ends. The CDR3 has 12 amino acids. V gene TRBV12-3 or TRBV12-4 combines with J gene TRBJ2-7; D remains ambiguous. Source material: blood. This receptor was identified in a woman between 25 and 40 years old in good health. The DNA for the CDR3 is TGTGCCAGCAGTTACTATTCCTACGAGCAGTACTTC. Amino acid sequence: CASSYYSYEQYF.